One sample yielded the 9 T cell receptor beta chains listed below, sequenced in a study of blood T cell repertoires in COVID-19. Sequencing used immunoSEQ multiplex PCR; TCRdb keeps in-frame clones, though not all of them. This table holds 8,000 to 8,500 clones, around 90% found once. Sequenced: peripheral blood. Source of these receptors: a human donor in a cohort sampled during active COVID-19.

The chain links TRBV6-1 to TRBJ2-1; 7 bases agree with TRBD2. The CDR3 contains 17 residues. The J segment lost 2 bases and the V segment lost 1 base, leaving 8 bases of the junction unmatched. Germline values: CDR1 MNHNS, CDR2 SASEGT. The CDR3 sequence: CASSEDSAGVAYNEQFF. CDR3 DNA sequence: TGTGCCAGCAGTGAAGATTCGGCGGGAGTCGCCTACAATGAGCAGTTCTTC.

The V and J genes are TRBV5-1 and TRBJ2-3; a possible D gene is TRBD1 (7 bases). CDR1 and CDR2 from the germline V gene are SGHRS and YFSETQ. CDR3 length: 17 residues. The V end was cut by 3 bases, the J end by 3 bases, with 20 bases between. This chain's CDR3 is CASSYGQVVSGTDTQYF. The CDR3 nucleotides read TGCGCCAGCAGCTACGGACAGGTGGTTAGCGGTACAGATACGCAGTATTTT. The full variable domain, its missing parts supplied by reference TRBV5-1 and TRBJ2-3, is KAGVTQTPRYLIKTRGQQVTLSCSPISGHRSVSWYQQTPGQGLQFLFEYFSETQRNKGNFPGRFSGRQFSNSRSEMNVSTLELGDSALYLCASSYGQVVSGTDTQYFGPGTRLTVL.

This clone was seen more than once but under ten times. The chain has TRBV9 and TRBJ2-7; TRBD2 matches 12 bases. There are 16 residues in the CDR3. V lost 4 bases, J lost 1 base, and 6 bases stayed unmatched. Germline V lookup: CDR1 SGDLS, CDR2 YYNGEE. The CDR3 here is CASSRGGLAGSYEQYF. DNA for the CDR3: TGTGCCAGCAGCCGGGGTGGACTAGCGGGATCCTACGAGCAGTACTTC.

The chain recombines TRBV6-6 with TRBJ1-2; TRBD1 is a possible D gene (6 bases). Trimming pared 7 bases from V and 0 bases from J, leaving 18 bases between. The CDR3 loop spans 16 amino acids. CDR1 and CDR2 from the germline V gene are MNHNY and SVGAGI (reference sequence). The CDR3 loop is CASNIRGGGANYGYTF. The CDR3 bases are TGTGCCAGCAACATCAGGGGTGGGGGAGCTAACTATGGCTACACCTTC.

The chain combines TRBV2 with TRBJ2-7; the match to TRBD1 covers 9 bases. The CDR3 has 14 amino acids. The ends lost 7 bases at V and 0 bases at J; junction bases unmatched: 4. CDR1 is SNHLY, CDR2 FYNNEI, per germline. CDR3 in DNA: TGTGCCAGCACGAGGACAGGGGACTCCTACGAGCAGTACTTC. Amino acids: CASTRTGDSYEQYF.

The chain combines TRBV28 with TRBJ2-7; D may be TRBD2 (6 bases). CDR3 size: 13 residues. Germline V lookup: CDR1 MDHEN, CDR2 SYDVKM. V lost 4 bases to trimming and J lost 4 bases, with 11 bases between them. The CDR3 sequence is CASSWRGGYEQYF. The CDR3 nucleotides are TGTGCCAGCAGTTGGAGGGGCGGGTACGAGCAGTACTTC.

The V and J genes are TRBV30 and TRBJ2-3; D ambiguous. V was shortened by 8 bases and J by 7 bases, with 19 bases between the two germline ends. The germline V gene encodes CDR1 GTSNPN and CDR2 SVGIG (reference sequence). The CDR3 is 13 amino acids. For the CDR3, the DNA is TGTGCCCGCTCGTCGGTAGGCGGCAATACGCAGTATTTT. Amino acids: CARSSVGGNTQYF.

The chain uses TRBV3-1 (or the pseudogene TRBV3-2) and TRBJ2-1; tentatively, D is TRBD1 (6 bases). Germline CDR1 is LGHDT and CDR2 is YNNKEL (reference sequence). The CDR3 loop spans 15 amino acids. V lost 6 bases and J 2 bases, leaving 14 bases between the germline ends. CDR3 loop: CASRPLTGTYNEQFF. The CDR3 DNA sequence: TGTGCCAGCAGGCCTCTGACAGGAACCTACAATGAGCAGTTCTTC.

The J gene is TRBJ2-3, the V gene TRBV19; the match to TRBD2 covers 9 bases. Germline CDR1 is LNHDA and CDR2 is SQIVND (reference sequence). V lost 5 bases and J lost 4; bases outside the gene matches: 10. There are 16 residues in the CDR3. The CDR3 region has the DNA TGTGCCAGTAGTGATGAGGGCGGGAGGGCGGCAGATACGCAGTATTTT. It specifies CASSDEGGRAADTQYF.